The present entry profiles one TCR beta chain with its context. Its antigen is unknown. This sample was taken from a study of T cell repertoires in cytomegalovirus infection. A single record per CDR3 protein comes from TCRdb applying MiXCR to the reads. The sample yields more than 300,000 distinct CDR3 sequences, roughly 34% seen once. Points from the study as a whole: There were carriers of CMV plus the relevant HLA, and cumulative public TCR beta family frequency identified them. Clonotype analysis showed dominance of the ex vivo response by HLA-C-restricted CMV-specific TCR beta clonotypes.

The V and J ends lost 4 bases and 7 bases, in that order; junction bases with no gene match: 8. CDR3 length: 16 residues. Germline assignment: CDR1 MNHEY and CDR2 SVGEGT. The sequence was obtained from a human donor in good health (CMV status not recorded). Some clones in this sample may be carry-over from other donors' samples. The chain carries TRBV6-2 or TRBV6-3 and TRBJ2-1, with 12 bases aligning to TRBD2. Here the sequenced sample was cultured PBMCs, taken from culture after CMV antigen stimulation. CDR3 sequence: CASSSRTSGMGNEQFF. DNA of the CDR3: TGTGCCAGCAGTTCTCGGACTAGCGGGATGGGGAATGAGCAGTTCTTC.